The 6 T cell receptor beta chains below were found in one sample sequenced in a study of cytomegalovirus exposure and HLA in healthy donors. PCR employed 60 Vbeta and 13 Jbeta primers. Profiling relied on immunoSEQ multiplex PCR, and the TCRdb table lists in-frame clones only, not all of them. This table has 150,000 to 200,000 clones, roughly 80% appearing once. Input material: PBMCs. These TCRs come from a male donor in good health and CMV-seronegative.

This chain uses TRBV19 with TRBJ1-2, with TRBD1 identical over 7 bases. From germline, CDR1 is LNHDA and CDR2 SQIVND (reference sequence). V lost 3 bases to trimming and J lost 4 bases; unmatched junction nucleotides: 11. The CDR3 consists of 16 residues. The CDR3 protein is CASSIDTDRVGYGYTF. CDR3 in DNA: TGTGCCAGTAGTATTGATACCGACAGGGTCGGCTATGGCTACACCTTC. Full variable domain (rest looked up from reference TRBV19 and TRBJ1-2): DGGITQSPKYLFRKEGQNVTLSCEQNLNHDAMYWYRQDPGQGLRLIYYSQIVNDFQKGDIAEGYSVSREKKESFPLTVTSAQKNPTAFYLCASSIDTDRVGYGYTFGSGTRLTVV.

This clone was observed a few times. The chain is built from TRBV5-1 and TRBJ1-1; perhaps TRBD1 as D (5 bases). From germline, CDR1 is SGHRS and CDR2 YFSETQ. With 4 bases removed from V and 2 bases from J, the gap between germline ends came to 12 bases. The CDR3 is made up of 14 amino acids. CDR3 in DNA: TGCGCCAGCAGCCCGGACACAATTAACACTGAAGCTTTCTTT. This codes for CASSPDTINTEAFF.

DNA for the CDR3: TGTGCCAGCAGCCCGTGGGGGGAGGGGAAAGAGACCCAGTACTTC. This encodes CASSPWGEGKETQYF. The chain employs TRBV28 and TRBJ2-5, with 7 nucleotides matching TRBD2. Per the germline V gene, CDR1 is MDHEN and CDR2 is SYDVKM. This CDR3 region has 15 residues. V lost 6 bases, J lost 3 bases, and 10 bases stayed unmatched.

The chain combines TRBV19 with TRBJ1-1; D may be TRBD1 (6 bases). The V end lost 9 bases, the J end lost 1 base, and 12 bases lay between the germline ends. The CDR3 has 13 residues. CDR1 and CDR2 from the germline V gene are LNHDA and SQIVND (reference sequence). The CDR3 DNA reads as TGTGCCAGCTGGCAGGGGACGAACACTGAAGCTTTCTTT. Its protein product is CASWQGTNTEAFF.

This clone was picked up a small number of times. The genes are TRBV5-1 and TRBJ1-3, with a weak D call TRBD1 (5 bases). V was clipped by 4 bases and J by 0 bases, with 14 bases between them. There are 16 residues in the CDR3. CDR1 is SGHRS and CDR2 is YFSETQ in the germline V gene. CDR3 DNA: TGCGCCAGCAGCACACAAAGCCAGGGCTCTGGAAACACCATATATTTT. Protein: CASSTQSQGSGNTIYF.

The chain links TRBV4-1 to TRBJ2-7; 7 nucleotides match TRBD2. The CDR3 totals 17 residues. Trimming cost V 4 bases and J 2 bases; bases outside gene matches: 14. Germline V gives CDR1 MGHRA, CDR2 YSYEKL. In DNA form, the CDR3 reads TGCGCCAGCAGCCTCATGGGGGGGAGGGCTTCCCCCTACGAGCAGTACTTC. Translated: CASSLMGGRASPYEQYF.